This T cell receptor (beta chain) was found in a study of CD8 T cells in Susac syndrome. With random hexamers, reverse transcription was performed on roughly 0.5 to 1 ug of RNA. An immunoSEQ multiplex PCR generated amplified TCR beta CDR3 products spanning 54 Vbeta and 13 Jbeta. TCRdb re-analysed the immunoSEQ multiplex PCR reads in MiXCR, keeping a single row per CDR3 protein. The table lists hundreds of thousands of distinct CDR3 sequences, around nine tenths of them singletons. Germline V gene lookup returns CDR1 SGDLS and CDR2 YYNGEE. CDR3 length: 14 residues. Trimming left V 5 bases short and J 7 bases short, with 18 bases between.

Specimen: CD8+ T cells from PBMCs. The gene calls are TRBV9 and TRBJ1-1; no reliable D call. This TCR was recovered from a human donor with multiple sclerosis. Here the CDR3 DNA reads TGTGCCAGCAGTCGTACAAGTGGCAGCGGTGAAGCTTTCTTT. The encoded protein is CASSRTSGSGEAFF. Full variable domain (missing parts from reference TRBV9 and TRBJ1-1): DSGVTQTPKHLITATGQRVTLRCSPRSGDLSVYWYQQSLDQGLQFLIQYYNGEERAKGNILERFSAQQFPDLHSELNLSSLELGDSALYFCASSRTSGSGEAFFGQGTRLTVV.